This T cell receptor (beta chain) was identified during a study of beta chain features in type 1 diabetes. Trimming took off 0 bases at V and 6 bases at J, with 14 bases between the two ends. Germline V gene sequence: CDR1 LGHNA, CDR2 YNFKEQ. The CDR3 has 15 residues. All of the isolated RNA was reverse transcribed, so expressed TCRB transcripts were sequenced. The repertoire was sequenced with immunoSEQ multiplex PCR; TCRdb's copy has only in-frame clones and lacks some. The sample lists 310,000 or so clones, roughly 8% seen once, with approximately 0.44% in the top ten. The source is a woman between 18 and 29 years old in good health. The chain uses TRBV4-2 and TRBJ1-2, with TRBD1 as a possible D gene (5 bases). Sequenced: central memory CD4+ T cells from blood. As DNA, the CDR3 is TGTGCCAGCAGCCAAGACCCGTCAGGGCTCAATGGCTACACCTTC. Its translation: CASSQDPSGLNGYTF.